A single sample is the source of the 29 T cell receptor beta chains below, sequenced in a study of blood T cell repertoires in COVID-19. Profiled with immunoSEQ multiplex PCR; TCRdb holds only in-frame clones, not every one. The sample contains roughly 140,000 clones, about 80% of which appear only once. The sample comprised peripheral blood. These TCRs come from a human donor in a cohort sampled during active COVID-19.

The gene calls are TRBV28 and TRBJ1-2; D unresolved. In germline, CDR1 is MDHEN, CDR2 SYDVKM. The CDR3 covers 14 residues. V was cut by 6 bases and J by 8 bases, with 19 bases left in between. The CDR3 coding sequence is TGTGCCAGCAGGGGGAGTCGTGGGGTGCAAGGCTACACCTTC. Translated: CASRGSRGVQGYTF.

This chain links TRBV5-4 with TRBJ1-1; 7 bases match TRBD1. This CDR3 contains 15 residues. Germline assignment: CDR1 SGHNT and CDR2 YYREEE (reference sequence). V lost 2 bases and J lost 5; bases outside the gene matches: 9. DNA for the CDR3: TGTGCCAGCAGCTTTGAGACAGGGAGAGGGACTGAAGCTTTCTTT. Its protein product is CASSFETGRGTEAFF. Full variable domain (remainder filled in from reference TRBV5-4 and TRBJ1-1): ETGVTQSPTHLIKTRGQQVTLRCSSQSGHNTVSWYQQALGQGPQFIFQYYREEENGRGNFPPRFSGLQFPNYSSELNVNALELDDSALYLCASSFETGRGTEAFFGQGTRLTVV.

The chain employs TRBV6-5 and TRBJ1-4; D possibly corresponds to TRBD1 (6 bases). Trimming cost V 5 bases and J 8 bases, with 15 bases left between them. From germline, CDR1 is MNHEY and CDR2 SVGAGI. The CDR3 is 14 amino acids. Here the CDR3 reads CASSLGARGEKLFF. CDR3 nucleotide sequence: TGTGCCAGCAGTCTCGGGGCAAGGGGGGAAAAACTGTTTTTT.

The rearrangement uses TRBV5-1 and TRBJ2-7; D not resolved. There are 13 residues in the CDR3. Trimming shortened V by 5 bases and J by 3 bases, and 12 bases separated the two germline ends. Germline loops: CDR1 SGHRS, CDR2 YFSETQ. Here the CDR3 DNA reads TGCGCCAGCAGGGTTAACGCTAACTACGAGCAGTACTTC. Translated: CASRVNANYEQYF.

V and J are TRBV15 and TRBJ2-7; TRBD1 might be the D (5 bases). V was clipped by 1 base and J by 6 bases, with 10 bases between them. This CDR3 spans 13 amino acids. The germline gives CDR1 LNHNV, CDR2 YYDKDF (reference sequence). The CDR3 here is CATSRGPGREQYF. The DNA for the CDR3 is TGTGCCACCAGCAGAGGTCCAGGGCGCGAGCAGTACTTC.

A single count supports this clone. The chain carries TRBV11-3 and TRBJ2-5, with 11 nucleotides matching TRBD2. The CDR3 covers 15 residues. CDR1 SGHNT and CDR2 YENEEA come from the germline V gene. V lost 5 bases, J lost 2 bases, and 4 bases stayed unmatched. Written as DNA, the CDR3 is TGTGCCAGCAGCCGACCTAGCGGGGGGCAAGAGACCCAGTACTTC. Translating gives CASSRPSGGQETQYF.

V gene TRBV5-1 combines with J gene TRBJ2-7, with 8 bases matching TRBD1. Per germline, CDR1 SGHRS and CDR2 YFSETQ. This CDR3 has 15 amino acids. Trimming removed 4 bases from V and 1 base from J; junction bases left unmatched: 7. Written as DNA, the CDR3 is TGCGCCAGCAGCGAGCCGGGACAGGCTTCCTACGAGCAGTACTTC. This sequence encodes CASSEPGQASYEQYF.

V and J are TRBV9 and TRBJ1-2; TRBD1 matches at 7 bases. V gave up 3 bases and J gave up 1 base; unmatched junction bases: 6. This CDR3 has 15 amino acids. CDR1 is SGDLS and CDR2 is YYNGEE in the germline V gene. The CDR3 is CASSATGTVNYGYTF. The CDR3 bases are TGTGCCAGCAGCGCCACCGGGACAGTTAACTATGGCTACACCTTC.

This sequence joins TRBV12-3 or TRBV12-4 and TRBJ2-5, with a possible D match to TRBD2 (6 bases). The CDR3 consists of 13 residues. V shed 3 bases and J shed 5 bases, with 10 bases lying between them. The CDR3 protein is CASSFGGWETQYF. The CDR3 DNA reads as TGTGCCAGCAGTTTTGGAGGGTGGGAGACCCAGTACTTC.

This chain links TRBV2 with TRBJ1-1; 8 bases fit TRBD1. The V and J ends lost 7 bases and 6 bases, in that order; junction bases with no gene match: 7. This CDR3 is 13 amino acids long. The germline gives CDR1 SNHLY, CDR2 FYNNEI. The chain's CDR3 is CASTAGQVPEAFF. The CDR3 DNA reads TGTGCCAGCACCGCGGGACAGGTTCCTGAAGCTTTCTTT.

Here the CDR3 reads CASSRTGTGELFF. DNA for the CDR3: TGTGCCAGCTCGCGGACAGGGACGGGGGAGCTGTTTTTT. The chain employs TRBV18 and TRBJ2-2; 8 nucleotides line up with TRBD1. CDR1 and CDR2 from the germline V gene are KGHSH and LQKENI. Trimming took 6 bases from V and 8 from J; bases not matched to a gene: 5. The CDR3 spans 13 residues.

This clone was observed once. The genes are TRBV4-2 and TRBJ2-1; the D gene is possibly TRBD2 (6 bases). This CDR3 has 15 residues. CDR1 LGHNA and CDR2 YNFKEQ come from the germline V gene. V lost 0 bases to trimming and J lost 8 bases, with 14 bases between them. CDR3 DNA: TGTGCCAGCAGCCAAGATCGCGGGGAGGCGGATGAGCAGTTCTTC. Its protein product is CASSQDRGEADEQFF.

This clone showed up just once. The chain links TRBV15 to TRBJ1-2; possible D gene TRBD1, 5 bases. The germline CDR1 and CDR2 sequences are LNHNV and YYDKDF (reference sequence). This CDR3 spans 18 amino acids. The V and J ends lost 0 bases and 1 base respectively, with 18 bases between them. The CDR3: CATSRERQAGMGNYGYTF. The DNA for the CDR3 is TGTGCCACCAGCAGAGAAAGGCAAGCAGGGATGGGTAACTATGGCTACACCTTC.

The chain couples TRBV9 to TRBJ2-5, with 13 bases aligning to TRBD2. Germline V gene sequence: CDR1 SGDLS, CDR2 YYNGEE. The trim removed 3 bases at V and 5 bases at J, leaving 1 base unmatched. There are 14 residues in the CDR3. The CDR3 DNA sequence: TGTGCCAGCAGCGAGACTAGCGGGAGGGAGACCCAGTACTTC. As protein: CASSETSGRETQYF.

This rearrangement joins TRBV6-6 to TRBJ1-4; no firm D call. CDR3 length: 14 amino acids. V was clipped by 6 bases and J by 5 bases, with 13 bases between them. CDR1 is MNHNY and CDR2 is SVGAGI in the germline V gene (reference sequence). DNA for the CDR3: TGTGCCAGCAGCCCCTTGGAGAGGAATGAAAAACTGTTTTTT. Its translation: CASSPLERNEKLFF.

V gene TRBV2 combines with J gene TRBJ1-5, with 8 bases matching TRBD1. The CDR3 has 18 amino acids. CDR1 is SNHLY, CDR2 FYNNEI, per germline. J was trimmed by 4 bases and V by 6 bases; bases with no gene match: 17. The CDR3 DNA sequence: TGTGCCAGCAGGGGGGGGACAGGTCACGAAAATTCAAATCAGCCCCAGCATTTT. Translated, it gives CASRGGTGHENSNQPQHF.

J is TRBJ1-5 and V is TRBV27; the match to TRBD1 covers 10 bases. This CDR3 comprises 16 residues. Per germline, CDR1 MNHEY and CDR2 SMNVEV (reference sequence). Trimming removed 6 bases from V and 2 bases from J; junction bases left unmatched: 7. CDR3 sequence: CASSPDRGRGNQPQHF. DNA for the CDR3: TGTGCCAGCAGCCCCGACAGGGGGCGGGGCAATCAGCCCCAGCATTTT.

The chain uses TRBV28 and TRBJ2-7; 8 bases agree with TRBD2. CDR1 and CDR2 (germline): MDHEN, SYDVKM. Trimming at V came to 6 bases and at J to 1 base, leaving 5 bases not matched to a gene. The CDR3 sequence is 14 residues long. Here the CDR3 reads CASSLIAGSYEQYF. The CDR3 DNA reads TGTGCCAGCAGCCTAATAGCGGGATCCTACGAGCAGTACTTC.

The J gene is TRBJ2-7, the V gene TRBV7-8, with D tentatively TRBD2 (5 bases). V shed 5 bases and J shed 7 bases, with 21 bases lying between them. CDR3 length: 15 amino acids. In germline, CDR1 is SGHVS, CDR2 FQNEAQ. CDR3: CASSPWERSYVEQYF. The CDR3 bases are TGTGCCAGCAGCCCCTGGGAGCGGTCCTACGTTGAGCAGTACTTC.

The V gene is TRBV5-5, the J gene TRBJ1-1; a possible D gene is TRBD1 (5 bases). V was clipped by 1 base and J by 3 bases, with 13 bases between them. The CDR3 spans 15 residues. Germline V lookup: CDR1 SGHKS, CDR2 YYEKEE (reference sequence). The CDR3 nucleotides read TGTGCCAGCAGCTTGTTGGTTTCGGGGGACACTGAAGCTTTCTTT. It specifies CASSLLVSGDTEAFF.

V gene TRBV5-1 combines with J gene TRBJ1-3; TRBD1 aligns across 8 bases. V shed 0 bases, J shed 2 bases, and the junction held 1 base outside the gene matches. This CDR3 has 15 residues. Germline V CDR1 and CDR2: SGHRS, YFSETQ. This chain's CDR3 is CASSLETGAGNTIYF. The CDR3 DNA sequence: TGCGCCAGCAGCTTGGAGACAGGGGCTGGAAACACCATATATTTT. The whole variable domain, filled in from reference TRBV5-1 and TRBJ1-3, reads KAGVTQTPRYLIKTRGQQVTLSCSPISGHRSVSWYQQTPGQGLQFLFEYFSETQRNKGNFPGRFSGRQFSNSRSEMNVSTLELGDSALYLCASSLETGAGNTIYFGEGSWLTVV.

This sequence joins TRBV3-1 (or the pseudogene TRBV3-2) and TRBJ2-1; 11 bases match TRBD2. The V segment lost 4 bases and the J segment 10 bases; nucleotides outside the gene matches: 18. CDR3 length: 18 amino acids. Per the germline V gene, CDR1 is LGHDT and CDR2 is YNNKEL (reference sequence). This CDR3 is CASSRPARLAGGPREQFF. DNA for the CDR3: TGTGCCAGCAGCCGGCCGGCTCGTTTAGCGGGGGGGCCAAGGGAGCAGTTCTTC.

V is TRBV25-1 and J is TRBJ2-1; tentatively, D is TRBD2 (6 bases). The V and J ends lost 4 bases and 8 bases respectively, with 15 bases between them. Per germline, CDR1 MGHDK and CDR2 SYGVNS. The CDR3 is 14 residues long. Written as DNA, the CDR3 is TGTGCCAGCAGTGTGACCGGGGCGGGGCATGAGCAGTTCTTC. As protein: CASSVTGAGHEQFF. The full variable domain, with the rest looked up from reference TRBV25-1 and TRBJ2-1, is EADIYQTPRYLVIGTGKKITLECSQTMGHDKMYWYQQDPGMELHLIHYSYGVNSTEKGDLSSESTVSRIRTEHFPLTLESARPSHTSQYLCASSVTGAGHEQFFGPGTRLTVL.

The rearrangement links TRBV6-5 to TRBJ2-5, with TRBD2 matching 8 bases. Germline CDR1 reads MNHEY; CDR2 reads SVGAGI. J lost 2 bases, V lost 2 bases, and 1 base had no gene match. The CDR3 covers 14 residues. The CDR3 here is CASSYGGGQETQYF. CDR3 in DNA: TGTGCCAGCAGTTACGGCGGGGGGCAAGAGACCCAGTACTTC.

The chain is built from TRBV12-5 and TRBJ1-5, with 8 bases that match TRBD1. The CDR3 extends over 18 amino acids. V shed 2 bases and J 0 bases; nucleotides not matched to a gene: 9. CDR1 and CDR2 (germline): LGHNT, FRNRAP. In DNA form, the CDR3 reads TGTGCTAGTGGTTTGCCTGGGACAGGACCGTATAGCAATCAGCCCCAGCATTTT. This translates into CASGLPGTGPYSNQPQHF.

The chain links TRBV7-9 to TRBJ1-6; 10 bases agree with TRBD1. V trimming: 5 bases; J trimming: 7 bases; junction bases outside the gene matches: 11. This CDR3 comprises 17 residues. The V gene's germline CDR1 is SEHNR and CDR2 FQNEAQ (reference sequence). This CDR3 reads CASSPGRPDRGNSPLHF. Written as DNA, the CDR3 is TGTGCCAGCAGCCCAGGGCGCCCGGACAGGGGGAATTCACCCCTCCACTTT.

This clone came up once. The CDR3 spells CASSLGSSYNEQFF. CDR3 nucleotides: TGTGCCAGCAGTTTAGGGAGTTCCTACAATGAGCAGTTCTTC. The V gene is TRBV27, the J gene TRBJ2-1; tentative D call: TRBD2 (5 bases). CDR1 and CDR2 (germline): MNHEY, SMNVEV (reference sequence). The CDR3 covers 14 residues. The ends were cut back, 2 bases at V and 1 base at J, with 6 bases in the middle.

Only one count was recorded for this clone. V and J are TRBV5-1 and TRBJ2-1; D possibly corresponds to TRBD1 (6 bases). CDR1 SGHRS and CDR2 YFSETQ come from the germline V gene. V was cut by 4 bases and J by 4 bases, with 9 bases left in between. The CDR3 consists of 13 residues. CDR3 residues: CASSGGQYNEQFF. CDR3 bases: TGCGCCAGCAGCGGAGGACAGTACAATGAGCAGTTCTTC.

This clone was observed a few times. The V call is TRBV2, the J call TRBJ1-5, with 7 bases matching TRBD1. The CDR3 runs 15 residues. Losses at the gene ends were 8 bases for V and 2 bases for J; bases not matched to a gene: 9. From germline, CDR1 is SNHLY and CDR2 FYNNEI. CDR3 nucleotide sequence: TGTGCCAGCGGGAAGGGGGCTCAAGGCAATCAGCCCCAGCATTTT. This gives the protein CASGKGAQGNQPQHF. The whole variable domain, filled in from reference TRBV2 and TRBJ1-5, reads EPEVTQTPSHQVTQMGQEVILRCVPISNHLYFYWYRQILGQKVEFLVSFYNNEISEKSEIFDDQFSVERPDGSNFTLKIRSTKLEDSAMYFCASGKGAQGNQPQHFGDGTRLSIL.